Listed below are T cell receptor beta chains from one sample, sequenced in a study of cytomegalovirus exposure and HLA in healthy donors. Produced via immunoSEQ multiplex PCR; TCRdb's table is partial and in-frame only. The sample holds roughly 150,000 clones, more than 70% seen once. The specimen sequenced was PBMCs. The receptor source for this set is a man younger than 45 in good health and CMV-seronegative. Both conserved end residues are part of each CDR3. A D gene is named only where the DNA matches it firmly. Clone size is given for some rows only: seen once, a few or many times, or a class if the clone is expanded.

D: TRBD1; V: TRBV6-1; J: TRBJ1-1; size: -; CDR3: CASSVGQGAGNTEAFF; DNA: TGTGCCAGCAGTGTAGGACAGGGGGCCGGGAACACTGAAGCTTTCTTT
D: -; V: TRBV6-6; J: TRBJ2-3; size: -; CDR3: CASSLTDTQYF; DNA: TGTGCCAGCAGCCTCACAGATACGCAGTATTTT
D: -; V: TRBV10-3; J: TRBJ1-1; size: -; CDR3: CAISGPGQNTEAFF; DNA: TGTGCCATCAGCGGGCCGGGACAGAACACTGAAGCTTTCTTT
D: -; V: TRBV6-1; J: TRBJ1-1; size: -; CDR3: CASSEYRATEAFF; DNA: TGTGCCAGCAGTGAATACAGGGCCACTGAAGCTTTCTTT
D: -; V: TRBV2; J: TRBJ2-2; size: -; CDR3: CASSDLIHGRKLFF; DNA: TGTGCCAGCAGTGACTTGATACATGGCAGGAAGCTGTTTTTT
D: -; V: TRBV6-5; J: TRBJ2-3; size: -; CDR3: CASSYDGEDTQYF; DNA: TGTGCCAGCAGTTACGATGGGGAGGATACGCAGTATTTT
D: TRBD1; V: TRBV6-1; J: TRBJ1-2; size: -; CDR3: CASKPGQHYGYTF; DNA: TGTGCCAGCAAACCGGGACAGCACTATGGCTACACCTTC
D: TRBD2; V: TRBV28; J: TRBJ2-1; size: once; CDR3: CASSKRTSGFYNEQFF; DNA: TGTGCCAGCAGTAAGAGGACTAGCGGGTTCTACAATGAGCAGTTCTTC
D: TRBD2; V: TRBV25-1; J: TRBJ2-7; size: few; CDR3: CASSESGLAGEPSYEQYF; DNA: TGTGCCAGCAGCGAATCAGGACTAGCGGGAGAGCCCTCCTACGAGCAGTACTTC
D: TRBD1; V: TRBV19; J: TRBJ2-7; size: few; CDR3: CASRDRGRESYEQYF; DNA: TGTGCCAGTAGAGACAGGGGGCGTGAGTCCTACGAGCAGTACTTC